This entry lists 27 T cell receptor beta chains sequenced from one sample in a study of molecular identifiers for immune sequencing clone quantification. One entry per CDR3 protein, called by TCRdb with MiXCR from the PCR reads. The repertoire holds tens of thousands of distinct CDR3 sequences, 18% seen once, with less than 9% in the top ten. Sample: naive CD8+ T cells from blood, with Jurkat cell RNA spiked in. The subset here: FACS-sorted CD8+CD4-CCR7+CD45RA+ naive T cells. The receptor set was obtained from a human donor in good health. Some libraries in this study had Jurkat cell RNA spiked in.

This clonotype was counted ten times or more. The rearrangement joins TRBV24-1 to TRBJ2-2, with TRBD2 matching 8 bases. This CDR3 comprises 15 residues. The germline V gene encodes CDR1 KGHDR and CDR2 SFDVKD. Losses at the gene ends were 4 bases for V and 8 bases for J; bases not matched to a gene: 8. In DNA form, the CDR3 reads TGTGCCACCAGTGACGAAATAGCGGGATTAGGGGAGCTGTTTTTT. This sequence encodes CATSDEIAGLGELFF.

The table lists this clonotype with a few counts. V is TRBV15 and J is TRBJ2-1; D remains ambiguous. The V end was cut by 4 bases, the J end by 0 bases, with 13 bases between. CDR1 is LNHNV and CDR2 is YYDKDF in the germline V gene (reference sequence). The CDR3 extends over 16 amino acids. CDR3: CATSIDFLSSYNEQFF. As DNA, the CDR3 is TGTGCCACCAGCATAGACTTCCTTAGCTCCTACAATGAGCAGTTCTTC. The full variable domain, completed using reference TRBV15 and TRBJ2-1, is DAMVIQNPRYQVTQFGKPVTLSCSQTLNHNVMYWYQQKSSQAPKLLFHYYDKDFNNEADTPDNFQSRRPNTSFCFLDIRSPGLGDTAMYLCATSIDFLSSYNEQFFGPGTRLTVL.

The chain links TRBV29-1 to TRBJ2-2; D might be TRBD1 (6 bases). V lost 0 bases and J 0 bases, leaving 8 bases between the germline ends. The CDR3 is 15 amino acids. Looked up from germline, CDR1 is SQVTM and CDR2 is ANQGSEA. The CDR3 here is CSVEEGAANTGELFF. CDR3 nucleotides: TGCAGCGTTGAAGAGGGGGCGGCGAACACCGGGGAGCTGTTTTTT.

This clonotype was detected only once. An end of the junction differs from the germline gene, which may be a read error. CDR3 nucleotide sequence: TGCGCCAGCTCCCCCGTCAGGCACAATGAGCAGTTCTTC. Its protein product is CASSPVRHNEQFF. This chain uses TRBV18 with TRBJ2-1; D gene uncertain. Germline V gene sequence: CDR1 KGHSH, CDR2 LQKENI. CDR3 length: 13 residues.

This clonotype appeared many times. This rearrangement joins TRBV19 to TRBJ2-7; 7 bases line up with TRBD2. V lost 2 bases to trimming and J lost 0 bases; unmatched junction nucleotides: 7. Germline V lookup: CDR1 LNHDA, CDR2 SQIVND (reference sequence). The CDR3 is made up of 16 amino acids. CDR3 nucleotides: TGTGCCAGTAGTATACGTACTAGCGAGAGCTCCTACGAGCAGTACTTC. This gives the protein CASSIRTSESSYEQYF.

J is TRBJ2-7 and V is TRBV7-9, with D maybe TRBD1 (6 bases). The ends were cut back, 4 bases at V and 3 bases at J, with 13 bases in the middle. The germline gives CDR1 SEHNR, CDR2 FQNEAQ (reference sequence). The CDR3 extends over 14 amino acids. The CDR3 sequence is CASSSSGQCYEQYF. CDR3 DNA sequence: TGTGCCAGCAGCTCCTCGGGACAATGCTACGAGCAGTACTTC.

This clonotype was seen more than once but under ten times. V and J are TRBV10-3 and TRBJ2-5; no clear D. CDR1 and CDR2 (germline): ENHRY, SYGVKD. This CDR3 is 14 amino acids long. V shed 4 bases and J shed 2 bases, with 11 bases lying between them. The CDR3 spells CAISGVSVQETQYF. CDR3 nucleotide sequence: TGTGCCATCAGTGGTGTATCCGTTCAAGAGACCCAGTACTTC.

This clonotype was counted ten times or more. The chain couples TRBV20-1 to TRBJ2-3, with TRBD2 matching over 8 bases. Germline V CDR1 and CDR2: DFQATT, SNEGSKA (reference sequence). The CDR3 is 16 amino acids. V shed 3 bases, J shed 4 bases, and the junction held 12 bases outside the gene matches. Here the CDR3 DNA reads TGCAGTGCTAGGGGGACTTTAGCGGGATCGGCAGATACGCAGTATTTT. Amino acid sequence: CSARGTLAGSADTQYF.

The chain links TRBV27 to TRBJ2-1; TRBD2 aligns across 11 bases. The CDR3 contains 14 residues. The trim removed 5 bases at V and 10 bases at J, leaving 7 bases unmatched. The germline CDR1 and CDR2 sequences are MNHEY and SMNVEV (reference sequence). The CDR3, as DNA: TGTGCCAGCAGTCTTCTGACTAGCGGGATCGAGCAGTTCTTC. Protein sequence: CASSLLTSGIEQFF.

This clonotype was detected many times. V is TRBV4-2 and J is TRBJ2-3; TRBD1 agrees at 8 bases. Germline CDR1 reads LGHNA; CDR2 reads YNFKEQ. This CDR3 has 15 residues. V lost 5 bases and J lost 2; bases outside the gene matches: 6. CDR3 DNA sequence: TGTGCCAGCAGCTATGGACAGGGAATCACAGATACGCAGTATTTT. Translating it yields CASSYGQGITDTQYF.

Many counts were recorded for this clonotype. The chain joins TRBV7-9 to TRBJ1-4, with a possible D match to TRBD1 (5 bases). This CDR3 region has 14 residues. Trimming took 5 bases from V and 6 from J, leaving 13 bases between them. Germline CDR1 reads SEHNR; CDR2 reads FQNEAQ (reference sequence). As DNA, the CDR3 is TGTGCCAGCAGCCAGTCCGGGACGGATGAAAAACTGTTTTTT. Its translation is CASSQSGTDEKLFF.

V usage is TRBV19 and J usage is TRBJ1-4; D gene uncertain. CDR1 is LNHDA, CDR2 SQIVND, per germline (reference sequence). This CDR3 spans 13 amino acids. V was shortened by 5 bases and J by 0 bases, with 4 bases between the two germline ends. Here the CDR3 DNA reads TGTGCCAGTAGTGGAACAACTAATGAAAAACTGTTTTTT. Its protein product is CASSGTTNEKLFF.

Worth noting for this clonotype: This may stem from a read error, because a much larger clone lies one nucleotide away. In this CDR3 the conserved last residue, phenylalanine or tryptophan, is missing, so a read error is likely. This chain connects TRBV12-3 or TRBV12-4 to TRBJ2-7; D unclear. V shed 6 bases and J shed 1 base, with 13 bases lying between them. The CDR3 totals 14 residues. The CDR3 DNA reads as TGTGCCAGCAGAACCGGGCCAGCGTCCTACGAGCAGTACTCC. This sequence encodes CASRTGPASYEQYS.

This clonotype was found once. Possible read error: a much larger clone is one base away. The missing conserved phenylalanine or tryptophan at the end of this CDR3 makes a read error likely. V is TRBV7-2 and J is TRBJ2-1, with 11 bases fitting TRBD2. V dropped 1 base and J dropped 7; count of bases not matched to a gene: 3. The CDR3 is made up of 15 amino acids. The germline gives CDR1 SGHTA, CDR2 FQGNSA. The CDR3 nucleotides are TGTGCCAGCAGCTTAGTGACTAGCGGGACGAATGAGCAGTTCATC. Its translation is CASSLVTSGTNEQFI.

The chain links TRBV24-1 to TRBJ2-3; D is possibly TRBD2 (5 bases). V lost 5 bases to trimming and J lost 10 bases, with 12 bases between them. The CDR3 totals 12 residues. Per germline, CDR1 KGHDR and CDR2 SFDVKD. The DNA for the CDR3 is TGTGCCACCAGTGTAGGAGGTTCCGCGCAGTATTTT. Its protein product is CATSVGGSAQYF.

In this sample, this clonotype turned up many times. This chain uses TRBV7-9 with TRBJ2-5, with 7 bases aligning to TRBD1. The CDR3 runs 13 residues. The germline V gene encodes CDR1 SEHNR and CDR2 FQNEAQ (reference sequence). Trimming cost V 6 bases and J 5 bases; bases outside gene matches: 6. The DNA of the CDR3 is TGTGCCAGCAGTCGGACAGGCTCTGAGACCCAGTACTTC. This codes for CASSRTGSETQYF.

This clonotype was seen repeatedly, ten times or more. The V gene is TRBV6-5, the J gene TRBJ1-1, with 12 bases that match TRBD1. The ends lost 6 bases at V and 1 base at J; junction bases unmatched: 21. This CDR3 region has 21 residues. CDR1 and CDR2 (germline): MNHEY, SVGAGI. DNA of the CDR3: TGTGCCAGCAGAATTTCCGGGACAGGGGGCAGCAGGTGGGCTTGGAACACTGAAGCTTTCTTT. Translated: CASRISGTGGSRWAWNTEAFF.

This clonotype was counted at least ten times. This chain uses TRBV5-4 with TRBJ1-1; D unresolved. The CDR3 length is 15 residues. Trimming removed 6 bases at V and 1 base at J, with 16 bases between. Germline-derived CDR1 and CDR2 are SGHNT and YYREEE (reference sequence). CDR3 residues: CASIRWVGWNTEAFF. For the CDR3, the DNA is TGTGCCAGCATCCGTTGGGTTGGTTGGAACACTGAAGCTTTCTTT. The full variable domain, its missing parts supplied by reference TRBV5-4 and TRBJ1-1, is ETGVTQSPTHLIKTRGQQVTLRCSSQSGHNTVSWYQQALGQGPQFIFQYYREEENGRGNFPPRFSGLQFPNYSSELNVNALELDDSALYLCASIRWVGWNTEAFFGQGTRLTVV.

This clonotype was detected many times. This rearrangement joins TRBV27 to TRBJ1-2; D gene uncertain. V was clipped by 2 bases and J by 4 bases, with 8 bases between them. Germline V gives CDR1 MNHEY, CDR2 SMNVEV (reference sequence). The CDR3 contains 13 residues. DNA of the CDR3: TGTGCCAGCAGTTTAGAAGCGGGCTATGGCTACACCTTC. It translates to CASSLEAGYGYTF.

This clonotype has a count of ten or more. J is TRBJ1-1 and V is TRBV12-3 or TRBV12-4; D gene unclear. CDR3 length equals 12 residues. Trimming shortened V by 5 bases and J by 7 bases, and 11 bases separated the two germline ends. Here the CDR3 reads CASSRTDFEAFF. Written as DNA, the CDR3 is TGTGCCAGCAGTCGGACGGATTTTGAAGCTTTCTTT.

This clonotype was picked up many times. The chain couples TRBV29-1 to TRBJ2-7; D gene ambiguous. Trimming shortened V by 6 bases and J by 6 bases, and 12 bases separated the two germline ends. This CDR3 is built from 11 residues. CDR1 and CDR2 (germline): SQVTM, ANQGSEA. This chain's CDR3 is CSVDNGREQYF. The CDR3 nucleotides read TGCAGCGTAGACAATGGCCGCGAGCAGTACTTC.

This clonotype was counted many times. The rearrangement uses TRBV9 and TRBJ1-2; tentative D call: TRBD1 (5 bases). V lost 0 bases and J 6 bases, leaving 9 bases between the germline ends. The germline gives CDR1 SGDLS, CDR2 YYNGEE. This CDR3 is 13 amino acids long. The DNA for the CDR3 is TGTGCCAGCAGCGTAGCGATAGGGGATGGCTACACCTTC. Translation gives CASSVAIGDGYTF.

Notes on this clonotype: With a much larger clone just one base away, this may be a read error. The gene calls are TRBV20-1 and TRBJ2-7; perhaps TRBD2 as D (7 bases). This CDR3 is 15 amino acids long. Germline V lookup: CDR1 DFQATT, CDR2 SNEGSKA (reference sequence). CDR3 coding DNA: TGCGGTGCTAAAGGGAGGGGGATAGACACCTACGAGCAGTACTTC. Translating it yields CGAKGRGIDTYEQYF.

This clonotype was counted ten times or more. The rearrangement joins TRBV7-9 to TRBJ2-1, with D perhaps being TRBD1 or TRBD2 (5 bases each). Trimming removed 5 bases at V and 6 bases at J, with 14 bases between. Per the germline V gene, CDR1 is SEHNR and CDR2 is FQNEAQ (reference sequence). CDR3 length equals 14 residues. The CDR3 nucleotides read TGTGCCAGCAGCCGCACGGGGCAAGGCAATGAGCAGTTCTTC. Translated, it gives CASSRTGQGNEQFF.

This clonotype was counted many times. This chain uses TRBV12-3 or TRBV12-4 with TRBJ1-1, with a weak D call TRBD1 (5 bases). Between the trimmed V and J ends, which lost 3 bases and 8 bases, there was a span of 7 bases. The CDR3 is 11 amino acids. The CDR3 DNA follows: TGTGCCAGCAGTTTGGGGCTCGAAGCTTTCTTT. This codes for CASSLGLEAFF.

CDR3 in DNA: TGTGCCACCAGAGTCAGGGACCCAGAAAGCGCGAACACCGGGGAGCTGTTTTTT. Translation gives CATRVRDPESANTGELFF. The chain combines TRBV10-3 with TRBJ2-2; D might be TRBD1 or TRBD2, each matching 5 bases. This CDR3 is 18 amino acids long. Germline V CDR1 and CDR2: ENHRY, SYGVKD. The V end lost 10 bases, the J end lost 0 bases, and 24 bases lay between the germline ends.

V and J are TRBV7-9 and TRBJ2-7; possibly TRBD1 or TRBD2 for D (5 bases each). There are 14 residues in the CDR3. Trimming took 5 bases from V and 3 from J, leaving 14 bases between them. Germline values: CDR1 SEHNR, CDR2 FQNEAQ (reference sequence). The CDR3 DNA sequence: TGTGCCAGCAGCAACCCGGGACGGAGCTACGAGCAGTACTTC. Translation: CASSNPGRSYEQYF.